The 6 T cell receptor beta chains presented below share a single source sample, sequenced in a study of cytomegalovirus exposure and HLA in healthy donors. The PCR made use of 60 Vbeta and 13 Jbeta primers. TCRdb's copy holds only in-frame clones and misses some; the assay was immunoSEQ multiplex PCR. The data hold 130,000 to 150,000 clones, with 75% to 80% observed a single time. The sequenced sample consisted of PBMCs. The source of these receptors is a male donor in good health and CMV-seronegative.

The V call is TRBV20-1, the J call TRBJ2-3; the D is unclear. Germline loops: CDR1 DFQATT, CDR2 SNEGSKA (reference sequence). The CDR3 sequence is 11 residues long. V was trimmed by 1 base and J by 6 bases, leaving 5 bases between them. The CDR3 DNA follows: TGCAGTGCTAGAGTAGTGGATACGCAGTATTTT. Its translation is CSARVVDTQYF.

As concerns this clone: Because it lacks the conserved phenylalanine or tryptophan at the end, this CDR3 is likely a read error. This sequence joins TRBV7-2 and TRBJ1-3; D might be TRBD1 (5 bases). Trimming pared 5 bases from V and 2 bases from J, leaving 10 bases between. Germline assignment: CDR1 SGHTA and CDR2 FQGNSA. This CDR3 contains 14 residues. Here the CDR3 reads CASSPQGTGNTIYL. As DNA, the CDR3 is TGTGCCAGCAGCCCCCAGGGAACTGGAAACACCATATATCTT.

The rearrangement links TRBV19 to TRBJ1-2, with 9 bases aligning to TRBD1. This CDR3 has 15 residues. V lost 3 bases, J lost 3 bases, and 5 bases stayed unmatched. Germline loops: CDR1 LNHDA, CDR2 SQIVND (reference sequence). The CDR3 reads CASSMDRGNDYGYTF. CDR3 DNA sequence: TGTGCCAGTAGTATGGACAGGGGAAATGACTATGGCTACACCTTC. The whole variable domain, remainder taken from reference TRBV19 and TRBJ1-2, is DGGITQSPKYLFRKEGQNVTLSCEQNLNHDAMYWYRQDPGQGLRLIYYSQIVNDFQKGDIAEGYSVSREKKESFPLTVTSAQKNPTAFYLCASSMDRGNDYGYTFGSGTRLTVV.

This sequence joins TRBV28 and TRBJ2-7; a weak D match, TRBD2 (6 bases). The V gene's germline CDR1 is MDHEN and CDR2 SYDVKM. Trimming took 6 bases from V and 2 from J, leaving 14 bases between them. This CDR3 spans 14 amino acids. This chain's CDR3 is CASRRAGDTYEQYF. The CDR3 nucleotides read TGTGCCAGCAGAAGAGCGGGCGATACCTACGAGCAGTACTTC.

The J gene is TRBJ2-5, the V gene TRBV7-2, with a weak D call TRBD2 (7 bases). The CDR3 extends over 14 amino acids. Germline V gives CDR1 SGHTA, CDR2 FQGNSA. With 1 base removed from V and 8 bases from J, the gap between germline ends came to 14 bases. CDR3 residues: CASSLEGGGGTQYF. The CDR3 DNA reads TGTGCCAGCAGCTTAGAGGGGGGGGGTGGCACCCAGTACTTC.

The chain uses TRBV9 and TRBJ2-1, with TRBD2 matching over 12 bases. Germline CDR1 SGDLS, CDR2 YYNGEE. V trimming: 4 bases; J trimming: 0 bases; junction bases outside the gene matches: 8. The length of the CDR3 is 18 residues. In DNA form, the CDR3 reads TGTGCCAGCAGCATCGGGACTAGCGGGTTTAGCTCCTACAATGAGCAGTTCTTC. It specifies CASSIGTSGFSSYNEQFF.